These 16 T cell receptor beta chains originate from one sample sequenced in a study of Ad26.COV2.S vaccination and SARS-CoV-2 variants. The treatment denotes: roughly 20 received Ad26.COV2.S at low or high dose, single or two shots; about 5 received placebo; per-sample allocation not given. Sampling occurred on day 63 after the first vaccine or placebo injection. TCRdb keeps only in-frame clones here, not all; method: immunoSEQ multiplex PCR. Here the sample spans 350,000 to 500,000 clones, around 87% being singletons. Source: peripheral blood, taken in a trial of Ad26.COV2.S vaccine versus placebo. The receptors here all came from a person aged 18-65 years who received the Ad26.COV2.S COVID-19 vaccine or a placebo.

The genes are TRBV27 and TRBJ1-5, with D possibly matching TRBD1 (6 bases). The CDR3 has 15 residues. CDR1 MNHEY and CDR2 SMNVEV come from the germline V gene (reference sequence). V lost 2 bases to trimming and J lost 6 bases, with 14 bases between them. This CDR3 is CASSLGQGFFQPQHF. Here the CDR3 DNA reads TGTGCCAGCAGTTTAGGGCAGGGGTTTTTTCAGCCCCAGCATTTT.

The rearrangement joins TRBV4-3 to TRBJ2-7, with D uncertain. Germline V lookup: CDR1 LGHNA, CDR2 YSLEER. V was shortened by 0 bases and J by 2 bases, with 14 bases between the two germline ends. The CDR3 totals 16 residues. CDR3 in amino acids: CASSQDRSSRAYEQYF. The CDR3 DNA reads as TGCGCCAGCAGCCAAGATCGGTCCTCACGGGCCTACGAGCAGTACTTC.

The rearrangement uses TRBV19 and TRBJ2-5; 7 bases match TRBD1. The CDR3 runs 14 residues. V gave up 7 bases and J gave up 9 bases; unmatched junction bases: 14. Germline lookup yields CDR1 LNHDA and CDR2 SQIVND (reference sequence). The CDR3 protein is CASTPRGQVRAQYF. CDR3 DNA sequence: TGTGCCAGTACCCCACGCGGACAGGTCCGAGCCCAGTACTTC.

This clone was seen just once. The chain carries TRBV4-1 and TRBJ2-1, with D possibly TRBD1 on 5 matching bases. This CDR3 comprises 16 residues. Germline-derived CDR1 and CDR2 are MGHRA and YSYEKL. V was trimmed by 5 bases and J by 7 bases, leaving 21 bases between them. CDR3 nucleotides: TGCGCCAGCAGCTCACCGGTCAGGGAACTTGATAATGAGCAGTTCTTC. Its translation is CASSSPVRELDNEQFF.

The chain is built from TRBV5-1 and TRBJ2-7; TRBD1 matches 11 bases. CDR1 and CDR2 from the germline V gene are SGHRS and YFSETQ. With V trimmed by 4 bases and J by 4 bases, 7 bases remained unmatched. The CDR3 runs to 15 residues. CDR3 sequence: CASSGGTGGFYEQYF. DNA of the CDR3: TGCGCCAGCAGCGGAGGGACAGGGGGATTTTACGAGCAGTACTTC.

CDR3 residues: CASSYTGLGSYNSPLHF. CDR3 nucleotides: TGCGCCAGCAGCTATACAGGGTTGGGCTCCTATAATTCACCCCTCCACTTT. The chain carries TRBV5-1 and TRBJ1-6; perhaps TRBD1 as D (6 bases). CDR1 and CDR2 (germline): SGHRS, YFSETQ. V was clipped by 3 bases and J by 0 bases, with 13 bases between them. The CDR3 covers 17 residues.

The rearrangement uses TRBV7-2 and TRBJ1-4; no reliable D call. Germline V lookup: CDR1 SGHTA, CDR2 FQGNSA. V was trimmed by 1 base and J by 4 bases, leaving 7 bases between them. The CDR3 is 14 residues long. The CDR3 DNA reads as TGTGCCAGCAGCTTAGAAGGGCTTAATGAAAAACTGTTTTTT. The encoded protein is CASSLEGLNEKLFF. Variable domain in full (rest from reference TRBV7-2 and TRBJ1-4): GAGVSQSPSNKVTEKGKDVELRCDPISGHTALYWYRQSLGQGLEFLIYFQGNSAPDKSGLPSDRFSAERTGGSVSTLTIQRTQQEDSAVYLCASSLEGLNEKLFFGSGTQLSVL.

The rearrangement uses TRBV7-8 and TRBJ1-5; D perhaps matches TRBD1 (5 bases). This CDR3 has 15 amino acids. Germline V gives CDR1 SGHVS, CDR2 FQNEAQ. V was shortened by 5 bases and J by 0 bases, with 11 bases between the two germline ends. Here the CDR3 reads CASSVIQDSNQPQHF. CDR3 coding DNA: TGTGCCAGCAGCGTTATACAGGATAGCAATCAGCCCCAGCATTTT.

The CDR3 region is CASSPYQGQTTDTQYF. In DNA, the CDR3 is TGTGCCAGCAGCCCGTACCAGGGACAGACCACAGATACGCAGTATTTT. The chain combines TRBV4-2 with TRBJ2-3; 7 nucleotides align to TRBD1. The CDR3 consists of 16 residues. CDR1 and CDR2 from the germline V gene are LGHNA and YNFKEQ. With V trimmed by 4 bases and J by 2 bases, 9 bases remained unmatched.

This sequence joins TRBV7-9 and TRBJ1-1; the D gene is possibly TRBD1 (5 bases). The CDR3 totals 17 residues. CDR1 SEHNR and CDR2 FQNEAQ come from the germline V gene (reference sequence). V shed 0 bases and J shed 7 bases, with 21 bases lying between them. The CDR3 nucleotides read TGTGCCAGCAGCTTAGCTCGCGGACTGCGGACATATAATGAAGCTTTCTTT. Translated, it gives CASSLARGLRTYNEAFF.

This chain joins TRBV4-3 and TRBJ1-5; maybe TRBD1 (5 bases). The germline V and J ends were trimmed by 1 base and 5 bases, with 6 bases remaining between them. This CDR3 comprises 13 residues. Germline assignment: CDR1 LGHNA and CDR2 YSLEER. The CDR3 bases are TGCGCCAGCAGCCAAGGCAGGGATCAGCCCCAGCATTTT. Translating gives CASSQGRDQPQHF.

The genes are TRBV29-1 and TRBJ2-7, with TRBD2 identical over 8 bases. Germline CDR1 and CDR2: SQVTM and ANQGSEA. The CDR3 runs to 14 residues. Germline trimming cut 7 bases from V and 5 bases from J; bases unmatched to any gene: 13. The CDR3 region is CSAGGTSVGHEQYF. The CDR3 nucleotides are TGCAGCGCCGGCGGGACTAGTGTGGGCCACGAGCAGTACTTC.

The V gene is TRBV6-5, the J gene TRBJ2-5; the match to TRBD1 covers 8 bases. CDR3 length: 15 residues. Germline CDR1 reads MNHEY; CDR2 reads SVGAGI. Trimming at V came to 11 bases and at J to 1 base, leaving 12 bases not matched to a gene. Here the CDR3 reads CAPRGAGGLQETQYF. In nucleotides, the CDR3 is TGTGCCCCCAGGGGGGCAGGGGGCCTCCAAGAGACCCAGTACTTC.

This chain links TRBV7-2 with TRBJ1-1; D is undetermined. Trimming took off 2 bases at V and 4 bases at J, with 11 bases between the two ends. Germline CDR1 reads SGHTA; CDR2 reads FQGNSA. CDR3 size: 14 residues. DNA for the CDR3: TGTGCCAGCAGCTTAAGCCGGGATATCACTGAAGCTTTCTTT. This sequence encodes CASSLSRDITEAFF.

This chain joins TRBV6-5 and TRBJ1-2; D might be TRBD1 (5 bases). CDR3 length: 15 amino acids. V was pared by 2 bases and J by 7 bases, with 17 bases between. Germline V CDR1 and CDR2: MNHEY, SVGAGI. The CDR3 loop reads CASSYAPGTGRGYTF. The DNA for the CDR3 is TGTGCCAGCAGTTACGCCCCAGGGACCGGGCGTGGCTACACCTTC.

J is TRBJ2-2 and V is TRBV9; D perhaps matches TRBD2 (6 bases). CDR1 is SGDLS, CDR2 YYNGEE, per germline. The ends were cut back, 4 bases at V and 3 bases at J, with 16 bases in the middle. The CDR3 is 16 amino acids. The CDR3 DNA is TGTGCCAGCAGCTCTCGGGGGTCCCTGGACACCGGGGAGCTGTTTTTT. Translation gives CASSSRGSLDTGELFF.